The source of this T cell receptor (beta chain) is a study of cytomegalovirus exposure and HLA in healthy donors. Primers for the PCR totalled 60 Vbeta and 13 Jbeta. The assay was immunoSEQ multiplex PCR, and TCRdb's table has in-frame clones only and misses some. The sample consists of some 200,000 clones, 70% of them appearing once. This clone was counted only a few times. Germline CDR1 is SGHRS and CDR2 is YFSETQ. Trimming stripped 0 bases from V and 3 bases from J, with 13 bases between. The CDR3 spans 16 residues. The sequence was obtained from a man in his forties or fifties in good health and CMV-seropositive. Material: PBMCs. This sequence joins TRBV5-1 and TRBJ2-1; a weak D match, TRBD1 (6 bases). The CDR3 coding sequence is TGCGCCAGCAGCTTGGAGGGGGAAGGACTCTACAATGAGCAGTTCTTC. Residues: CASSLEGEGLYNEQFF.